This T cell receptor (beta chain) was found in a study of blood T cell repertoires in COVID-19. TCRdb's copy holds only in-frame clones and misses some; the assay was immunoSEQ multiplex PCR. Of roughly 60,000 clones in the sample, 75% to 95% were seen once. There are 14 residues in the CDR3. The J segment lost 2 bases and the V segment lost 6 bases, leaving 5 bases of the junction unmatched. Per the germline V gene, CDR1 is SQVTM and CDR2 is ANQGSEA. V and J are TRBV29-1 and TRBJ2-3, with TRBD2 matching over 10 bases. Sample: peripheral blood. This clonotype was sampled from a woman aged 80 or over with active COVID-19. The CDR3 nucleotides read TGCAGCGTCATAGCGGGGGGCTCCACAGATACGCAGTATTTT. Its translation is CSVIAGGSTDTQYF.